What follows are 13 T cell receptor beta chains derived from one specimen sequenced in a study of siplizumab effects on memory and regulatory T cells. Sequencing was performed with immunoSEQ multiplex PCR; in TCRdb, only in-frame clones are kept and a portion is missing. Among around 78,000 clones listed, more than 80% were seen once. Sample: CD8+ T cells sorted from blood. These receptors all stem from a human donor in good health.

This clone was detected once. CDR3 DNA: TGCGCCAGCAGCCAGGAACTAAGCTCCTATAATTCACCCCTCCACTTT. It is translated as CASSQELSSYNSPLHF. J is TRBJ1-6 and V is TRBV5-1; D unresolved. The CDR3 length is 16 residues. The ends were cut back, 4 bases at V and 0 bases at J, with 11 bases in the middle. Per germline, CDR1 SGHRS and CDR2 YFSETQ.

This chain uses TRBV7-9 with TRBJ1-2; D gene ambiguous. Deletions cut 1 base from V and 1 base from J, with 10 bases between. Per germline, CDR1 SEHNR and CDR2 FQNEAQ (reference sequence). This CDR3 region has 15 residues. This chain's CDR3 is CASSLGAAVNYGYTF. CDR3 nucleotides: TGTGCCAGCAGCTTAGGGGCCGCCGTTAACTATGGCTACACCTTC.

This clone was seen only once. The rearrangement links TRBV15 to TRBJ2-5; 8 bases match TRBD1. This CDR3 has 17 amino acids. CDR1 and CDR2 (germline): LNHNV, YYDKDF (reference sequence). V lost 1 base to trimming and J lost 1 base; unmatched junction nucleotides: 8. In DNA, the CDR3 is TGTGCCACCAGCAGAGGGTGGGACAGGACCCTCCAAGAGACCCAGTACTTC. Amino acids: CATSRGWDRTLQETQYF.

The chain uses TRBV6-1 and TRBJ1-4; D remains ambiguous. Trimming took off 5 bases at V and 8 bases at J, with 9 bases between the two ends. The CDR3 consists of 12 residues. CDR1 MNHNS and CDR2 SASEGT come from the germline V gene. For the CDR3, the DNA is TGTGCCAGCAGTCCCCTAGGGGAAAAACTGTTTTTT. It is translated as CASSPLGEKLFF.

The chain has TRBV7-6 and TRBJ1-4; maybe TRBD1 (5 bases). Deletions cut 1 base from V and 5 bases from J, with 11 bases between. The germline V gene has CDR1 SGHVS and CDR2 FNYEAQ. There are 15 residues in the CDR3. The CDR3 DNA reads as TGTGCCAGCAGCTTAGTCGCAGGGTTGAATGAAAAACTGTTTTTT. Encoded protein: CASSLVAGLNEKLFF.

The chain links TRBV6-1 to TRBJ2-1; maybe TRBD2 (6 bases). The CDR3 spans 16 residues. Trimming left V 3 bases short and J 2 bases short, with 14 bases between. The germline V gene has CDR1 MNHNS and CDR2 SASEGT. CDR3: CASSDFGGWTYNEQFF. The CDR3, as DNA: TGTGCCAGCAGTGATTTTGGGGGGTGGACCTACAATGAGCAGTTCTTC.

J is TRBJ2-1 and V is TRBV28; D is unresolved. Germline V gene sequence: CDR1 MDHEN, CDR2 SYDVKM. This CDR3 contains 11 residues. The V end lost 5 bases, the J end lost 12 bases, and 11 bases lay between the germline ends. In nucleotides, the CDR3 is TGTGCCAGCAGTGGCCTCCCTGGGCAGTTCTTC. As protein: CASSGLPGQFF. The whole variable domain, filled in from reference TRBV28 and TRBJ2-1, reads DVKVTQSSRYLVKRTGEKVFLECVQDMDHENMFWYRQDPGLGLRLIYFSYDVKMKEKGDIPEGYSVSREKKERFSLILESASTNQTSMYLCASSGLPGQFFGPGTRLTVL.

This chain connects TRBV6-5 to TRBJ1-5, with D unclear. Looked up from germline, CDR1 is MNHEY and CDR2 is SVGAGI. Trimming removed 1 base from V and 3 bases from J, with 10 bases in between. CDR3 length: 15 residues. The CDR3, as DNA: TGTGCCAGCAGTTACTTGGGTTTTGACAATCAGCCCCAGCATTTT. Translation: CASSYLGFDNQPQHF.

This clone was seen a single time. V usage is TRBV4-1 and J usage is TRBJ2-2; the match to TRBD2 covers 13 bases. V gave up 1 base and J gave up 8 bases; unmatched junction bases: 10. Germline V lookup: CDR1 MGHRA, CDR2 YSYEKL. This CDR3 has 18 residues. In DNA, the CDR3 is TGCGCCAGCAGCCAAGTTATTCGGACTAGCGGGAGACGAGGGGAGCTGTTTTTT. This sequence encodes CASSQVIRTSGRRGELFF.

A word on this clone: Different DNA sequences within this sample yield the same CDR3. The chain employs TRBV19 and TRBJ2-7; perhaps D is TRBD1 or TRBD2 (5 bases each). The germline V and J ends were trimmed by 5 bases and 0 bases, with 8 bases remaining between them. Germline-derived CDR1 and CDR2 are LNHDA and SQIVND (reference sequence). CDR3 length equals 13 residues. Here the CDR3 DNA reads TGTGCCAGTAGTCCCGGGACCTCCTACGAGCAGTACTTC. Its translation is CASSPGTSYEQYF.

The chain employs TRBV4-1 and TRBJ2-7; TRBD2 matches at 9 bases. Trimming cost V 0 bases and J 5 bases; bases outside gene matches: 14. The CDR3 totals 18 residues. Germline V gives CDR1 MGHRA, CDR2 YSYEKL. As DNA, the CDR3 is TGCGCCAGCAGCCAAGAAGGAGGAGTAGCGGGAGAATATGACGAGCAGTACTTC. Translating gives CASSQEGGVAGEYDEQYF.

CDR3 in DNA: TGTGCCAGCAGCCCATCTGGGATCACCCACGAGCAGTACTTC. Translation: CASSPSGITHEQYF. The chain carries TRBV9 and TRBJ2-7; D uncertain. Germline V gives CDR1 SGDLS, CDR2 YYNGEE. The CDR3 consists of 14 residues. The V end lost 4 bases, the J end lost 5 bases, and 16 bases lay between the germline ends.

The chain is built from TRBV15 and TRBJ2-2; TRBD1 aligns across 7 bases. Trimming removed 1 base from V and 4 bases from J; junction bases left unmatched: 3. The CDR3 runs to 15 residues. Germline loops: CDR1 LNHNV, CDR2 YYDKDF (reference sequence). Here the CDR3 reads CATSRVAGGTGELFF. DNA for the CDR3: TGTGCCACCAGCAGAGTGGCAGGGGGCACCGGGGAGCTGTTTTTT. The full variable domain, with the rest looked up from reference TRBV15 and TRBJ2-2, is DAMVIQNPRYQVTQFGKPVTLSCSQTLNHNVMYWYQQKSSQAPKLLFHYYDKDFNNEADTPDNFQSRRPNTSFCFLDIRSPGLGDTAMYLCATSRVAGGTGELFFGEGSRLTVL.